The 16 T cell receptor beta chains below come from one sample, sequenced in a study of T cell repertoires in cytomegalovirus infection. Their antigens are not known. TCRdb called the reads again in MiXCR, with one record for every CDR3 protein. This table has fewer than 950,000 distinct CDR3 sequences, 32% appearing once. The source was cultured CD8+ T cells from PBMCs, collected from culture after CMV antigen stimulation. Receptors originate from a human donor in good health (CMV status not recorded). Some clones in this sample may be carry-over from other donors' samples.

The V and J genes are TRBV19 and TRBJ2-1; 9 nucleotides align to TRBD2. After removal of 1 base from V and 3 bases from J, the junction contained 4 bases not matched to a gene. CDR3 length: 16 amino acids. Germline lookup yields CDR1 LNHDA and CDR2 SQIVND (reference sequence). CDR3 protein: CASSIVASGVYNEQFF. In DNA, the CDR3 is TGTGCCAGTAGTATAGTTGCTAGCGGGGTCTACAATGAGCAGTTCTTC.

This clonotype has only a few counts. This sequence joins TRBV6-6 and TRBJ1-4, with a weak D call TRBD1 (6 bases). V gave up 6 bases and J gave up 5 bases, with 28 bases separating them. The CDR3 is 19 amino acids. Germline CDR1 and CDR2: MNHNY and SVGAGI (reference sequence). The CDR3 here is CASSRGQLHLYFGNEKLFF. As DNA, the CDR3 is TGTGCCAGCAGCAGAGGACAGCTGCATCTCTATTTCGGGAATGAAAAACTGTTTTTT.

This clonotype was recorded a few times. The chain joins TRBV6-2 or TRBV6-3 to TRBJ2-7; TRBD2 is a possible D gene (7 bases). In germline, CDR1 is MNHEY, CDR2 SVGEGT. V lost 5 bases, J lost 7 bases, and 21 bases lay in between. This CDR3 comprises 15 residues. DNA for the CDR3: TGTGCCAGCAGTCCACTTTCCGACGGGGGGCGTGAGCAGTACGTC. Protein sequence: CASSPLSDGGREQYV.

The chain couples TRBV7-8 to TRBJ1-2, with TRBD1 as a possible D gene (6 bases). The CDR3 runs 13 residues. Per the germline V gene, CDR1 is SGHVS and CDR2 is FQNEAQ. V gave up 4 bases and J gave up 4 bases, with 10 bases separating them. Here the CDR3 reads CASSYRVGYGYTF. The CDR3 DNA reads as TGTGCCAGCAGCTACAGGGTGGGCTATGGCTACACCTTC. Full variable domain (missing parts from reference TRBV7-8 and TRBJ1-2): GAGVSQSPRYKVAKRGQDVALRCDPISGHVSLFWYQQALGQGPEFLTYFQNEAQLDKSGLPSDRFFAERPEGSVSTLKIQRTQQEDSAVYLCASSYRVGYGYTFGSGTRLTVV.

The V gene is TRBV20-1, the J gene TRBJ2-2; D may be TRBD1 (6 bases). V lost 5 bases, J lost 5 bases, and 24 bases lay in between. CDR1 and CDR2 (germline): DFQATT, SNEGSKA (reference sequence). CDR3 length equals 17 residues. The CDR3 here is CSADLRPGRGDTGELFF. CDR3 bases: TGCAGTGCTGACCTACGGCCTGGCAGGGGCGATACCGGGGAGCTGTTTTTT.

V gene TRBV4-2 combines with J gene TRBJ2-6; TRBD2 matches 12 bases. Germline V gene data show CDR1 as LGHNA and CDR2 as YNFKEQ. This CDR3 is 19 amino acids long. With 4 bases clipped from V and 0 bases from J, the junction kept 7 bases outside the gene matches. Here the CDR3 DNA reads TGTGCCAGCAGCCCCTGGACTAGCGGGGCGACCTCTGGGGCCAACGTCCTGACTTTC. Translation gives CASSPWTSGATSGANVLTF.

The chain uses TRBV15 and TRBJ1-6, with 8 bases matching TRBD1. Trimming at V came to 8 bases and at J to 0 bases, leaving 6 bases not matched to a gene. Germline values: CDR1 LNHNV, CDR2 YYDKDF (reference sequence). This CDR3 comprises 16 residues. The CDR3 reads CATRRTGSSYNSPLHF. The CDR3 coding sequence is TGTGCCACCCGTAGGACAGGGAGCTCCTATAATTCACCCCTCCACTTT.

This chain uses TRBV12-3 or TRBV12-4 with TRBJ2-2, with TRBD2 matching 12 bases. This CDR3 spans 16 amino acids. With V trimmed by 5 bases and J by 4 bases, 5 bases remained unmatched. The CDR3 nucleotides are TGTGCCAGCAGTCGACTAGCGGGGGCCCCCACCGGGGAGCTGTTTTTT. Protein sequence: CASSRLAGAPTGELFF.

The CDR3 sequence is CATSRGRGATDTQYF. DNA for the CDR3: TGTGCCACCAGCAGAGGTCGGGGGGCCACAGATACGCAGTATTTT. The chain uses TRBV15 and TRBJ2-3, with D maybe TRBD2 (7 bases). Trimming shortened V by 1 base and J by 2 bases, and 10 bases separated the two germline ends. Germline CDR1 and CDR2: LNHNV and YYDKDF (reference sequence). The CDR3 loop spans 15 amino acids.

The count of this clonotype is one. DNA for the CDR3: TGTGCCAGCAGCCAAGTGGGTCAAGGGGCTGAAGCTTTCTTT. It codes for CASSQVGQGAEAFF. V gene TRBV4-2 combines with J gene TRBJ1-1; a weak D match, TRBD1 (5 bases). Trimming removed 1 base at V and 6 bases at J, with 12 bases between. The CDR3 covers 14 residues. From germline, CDR1 is LGHNA and CDR2 YNFKEQ.

This clonotype was seen repeatedly, ten times or more. This rearrangement joins TRBV5-5 to TRBJ2-1; the match to TRBD1 covers 8 bases. Germline assignment: CDR1 SGHKS and CDR2 YYEKEE (reference sequence). The CDR3 is 15 residues long. V lost 0 bases to trimming and J lost 3 bases; unmatched junction nucleotides: 2. DNA of the CDR3: TGTGCCAGCAGCTTGGACAGGGGGGACTACAATGAGCAGTTCTTC. Protein: CASSLDRGDYNEQFF.

Ten or more counts support this clonotype. The chain is built from TRBV5-5 and TRBJ1-1, with D perhaps TRBD1 (6 bases). The V gene lost 1 base and the J gene lost 1 base, with 20 bases spanning the gap. Germline V gives CDR1 SGHKS, CDR2 YYEKEE (reference sequence). The CDR3 extends over 18 amino acids. As DNA, the CDR3 is TGTGCCAGCAGCTTGTGGCCAGGGGCCGTACATTCGAACACTGAAGCTTTCTTT. Its translation is CASSLWPGAVHSNTEAFF.

There are a few counts of this clonotype. This chain links TRBV7-6 with TRBJ1-5, with unresolved D. Germline CDR1 SGHVS, CDR2 FNYEAQ. Trimming pared 5 bases from V and 9 bases from J, leaving 14 bases between. This CDR3 comprises 13 residues. CDR3 nucleotides: TGTGCCAGCAGCCCCGGCGGGGATCGGCCCCAGCATTTT. It encodes CASSPGGDRPQHF.

The chain couples TRBV15 to TRBJ2-5, with 10 nucleotides matching TRBD1. This CDR3 is built from 18 residues. V dropped 4 bases and J dropped 4; count of bases not matched to a gene: 15. The germline CDR1 and CDR2 sequences are LNHNV and YYDKDF (reference sequence). In DNA form, the CDR3 reads TGTGCCACCAGCAACTCCCGGGACAGGGGAGGACGAAGAGAGACCCAGTACTTC. The encoded protein is CATSNSRDRGGRRETQYF.

This sequence joins TRBV7-3 and TRBJ1-1, with 7 nucleotides matching TRBD1. Losses at the gene ends were 1 base for V and 4 bases for J; bases not matched to a gene: 3. The germline gives CDR1 SGHTA, CDR2 FQGTGA. This CDR3 contains 14 residues. CDR3 region: CASSLMPGGTEAFF. The CDR3 DNA reads as TGTGCCAGCAGCTTAATGCCAGGGGGCACTGAAGCTTTCTTT.

The gene calls are TRBV5-5 and TRBJ2-1; a weak D match, TRBD1 (6 bases). CDR1 is SGHKS and CDR2 is YYEKEE in the germline V gene (reference sequence). Trimming removed 4 bases at V and 3 bases at J, with 17 bases between. The CDR3 sequence is 16 residues long. The CDR3 loop is CASSLHLQGIYNEQFF. DNA of the CDR3: TGTGCCAGCAGCCTCCACTTACAGGGAATCTACAATGAGCAGTTCTTC.